Below are 18 T cell receptor beta chains sequenced from a single sample in a study of cytomegalovirus exposure and HLA in healthy donors. The method was immunoSEQ multiplex PCR; TCRdb's version includes in-frame clones alone and lacks a portion of them. The sample yields 250,000 or so clones, 85% to 90% seen once. The sequencing sample was made of PBMCs. The receptor source for this set is a man aged 18 to 30 in good health and CMV-seronegative.

The chain joins TRBV18 to TRBJ2-5; 8 positions agree with TRBD2. V lost 3 bases, J lost 5 bases, and 5 bases stayed unmatched. The CDR3 extends over 14 amino acids. Germline values: CDR1 KGHSH, CDR2 LQKENI. In nucleotides, the CDR3 is TGTGCCAGCTCACCGGGGACTAGGGGGGAGACCCAGTACTTC. This translates into CASSPGTRGETQYF.

CDR3 nucleotide sequence: TGTGCCGGCGCCCTTACAGGGAATAATCAGCCCCAGCATTTT. This codes for CAGALTGNNQPQHF. The chain links TRBV6-6 to TRBJ1-5, with a possible D match to TRBD1 (6 bases). Germline V CDR1 and CDR2: MNHNY, SVGAGI (reference sequence). The CDR3 has 14 amino acids. Trimming left V 11 bases short and J 4 bases short, with 18 bases between.

The chain recombines TRBV28 with TRBJ1-4, with TRBD1 matching over 11 bases. Germline lookup yields CDR1 MDHEN and CDR2 SYDVKM. This CDR3 region has 16 residues. Germline trimming cut 7 bases from V and 6 bases from J; bases unmatched to any gene: 10. CDR3 bases: TGTGCCAGCAACCCTCCTCCGGGACAGGGGGATGAAAAACTGTTTTTT. This codes for CASNPPPGQGDEKLFF.

The chain is built from TRBV11-3 and TRBJ2-1; TRBD2 matches 8 bases. Germline lookup yields CDR1 SGHNT and CDR2 YENEEA. The CDR3 has 15 amino acids. The V gene end was trimmed by 5 bases and the J gene end by 7 bases; junction bases not matched to a gene: 10. The CDR3 nucleotides are TGTGCCAGCAGCGACAGCGGGGGCCCTCTTAATGAGCAGTTCTTC. Amino acid sequence: CASSDSGGPLNEQFF.

The chain has TRBV10-2 and TRBJ1-5; D not certain. Germline V gives CDR1 WSHSY, CDR2 SAAADI. V was cut by 0 bases and J by 5 bases, with 14 bases left in between. CDR3 length: 16 residues. The CDR3 DNA sequence: TGCGCCAGCAGTGAGTCGGTGGCGGAGGTGGATCAGCCCCAGCATTTT. Translated, it gives CASSESVAEVDQPQHF.

The chain has TRBV5-6 and TRBJ2-7; tentative D call: TRBD1 (6 bases). There are 14 residues in the CDR3. Germline loops: CDR1 SGHDT, CDR2 YYEEEE. V lost 4 bases, J lost 4 bases, and 15 bases lay in between. The CDR3 DNA reads as TGTGCCAGCAGCGCAAGACAGGAAGTATACGAGCAGTACTTC. It specifies CASSARQEVYEQYF.

CDR3 in amino acids: CASSVGPEGFPSEQYF. The CDR3 DNA sequence: TGTGCCAGCAGCGTTGGGCCGGAGGGTTTTCCTTCCGAGCAGTACTTC. The genes are TRBV7-2 and TRBJ2-7, with a possible D match to TRBD2 (6 bases). The CDR3 length is 16 residues. The germline V gene encodes CDR1 SGHTA and CDR2 FQGNSA. V lost 5 bases, J lost 6 bases, and 23 bases lay in between.

The chain has TRBV6-5 and TRBJ2-7, with TRBD1 identical over 10 bases. The CDR3 totals 13 residues. CDR1 and CDR2 from the germline V gene are MNHEY and SVGAGI. Unmatched junction bases numbered 4, after V lost 5 bases and J lost 6 bases. The chain's CDR3 is CASSPGQGFEQYF. The DNA for the CDR3 is TGTGCCAGCAGTCCGGGACAGGGGTTCGAGCAGTACTTC.

The chain links TRBV28 to TRBJ2-5; 11 positions match TRBD2. CDR1 MDHEN and CDR2 SYDVKM come from the germline V gene. The CDR3 runs 15 residues. After removal of 2 bases from V and 5 bases from J, the junction contained 4 bases not matched to a gene. CDR3 sequence (DNA): TGTGCCAGCAGTTTAGCGGGACTAGCGGCTGAGACCCAGTACTTC. Translated: CASSLAGLAAETQYF.

The chain joins TRBV29-1 to TRBJ2-7; D unresolved. Germline V CDR1 and CDR2: SQVTM, ANQGSEA. The V end was cut by 3 bases, the J end by 5 bases, with 11 bases between. CDR3 size: 12 residues. This chain's CDR3 is CSVDPGTDEQYF. For the CDR3, the DNA is TGCAGCGTTGATCCGGGTACGGACGAGCAGTACTTC.

This chain joins TRBV6-5 and TRBJ2-1, with 9 bases aligning to TRBD2. The CDR3 has 15 residues. CDR1 MNHEY and CDR2 SVGAGI come from the germline V gene. V was pared by 5 bases and J by 8 bases, with 10 bases of the junction left unmatched. CDR3 protein: CASSRPGGGGHEQFF. The CDR3 coding sequence is TGTGCCAGCAGTAGACCTGGCGGGGGGGGCCATGAGCAGTTCTTC.

This rearrangement joins TRBV9 to TRBJ2-3; 11 nucleotides agree with TRBD2. Trimming cost V 3 bases and J 10 bases; bases outside gene matches: 7. The germline V gene has CDR1 SGDLS and CDR2 YYNGEE. This CDR3 is 14 amino acids long. The DNA for the CDR3 is TGTGCCAGCAGCGGACGACAGGGACTAGCGGCGCAGTATTTT. Translating it yields CASSGRQGLAAQYF.

This chain joins TRBV7-9 and TRBJ1-3, with 8 positions matching TRBD1. CDR1 is SEHNR, CDR2 FQNEAQ, per germline (reference sequence). The CDR3 is made up of 14 amino acids. V gave up 4 bases and J gave up 2 bases; unmatched junction bases: 1. In DNA form, the CDR3 reads TGTGCCAGCAGCTCGACAGGGGCTGGAAACACCATATATTTT. This codes for CASSSTGAGNTIYF.

This sequence joins TRBV7-2 and TRBJ2-7; maybe TRBD2 (5 bases). Germline V gives CDR1 SGHTA, CDR2 FQGNSA. The CDR3 runs to 14 residues. The germline V and J ends were trimmed by 0 bases and 2 bases, with 8 bases remaining between them. CDR3 sequence reads: CASSLARGTYEQYF. The CDR3 DNA is TGTGCCAGCAGCTTAGCTCGAGGGACCTACGAGCAGTACTTC.

CDR3 sequence reads: CASSLAYRDISYEQYF. The DNA for the CDR3 is TGTGCCAGCAGCTTAGCCTACCGGGACATTTCCTACGAGCAGTACTTC. V usage is TRBV7-9 and J usage is TRBJ2-7; possibly TRBD1 for D (6 bases). The CDR3 has 16 residues. Germline CDR1 is SEHNR and CDR2 is FQNEAQ (reference sequence). With 0 bases removed from V and 1 base from J, the gap between germline ends came to 13 bases.

This chain's CDR3 is CASSSLARQGGGYTF. DNA of the CDR3: TGTGCCAGCAGCTCCCTAGCCCGACAGGGGGGCGGCTACACCTTC. The rearrangement links TRBV7-8 to TRBJ1-2, with 9 bases that match TRBD1. The CDR3 covers 15 residues. V dropped 4 bases and J dropped 8; count of bases not matched to a gene: 11. CDR1 and CDR2 from the germline V gene are SGHVS and FQNEAQ. The full variable domain, in which reference TRBV7-8 and TRBJ1-2 provide the parts outside the CDR3, is GAGVSQSPRYKVAKRGQDVALRCDPISGHVSLFWYQQALGQGPEFLTYFQNEAQLDKSGLPSDRFFAERPEGSVSTLKIQRTQQEDSAVYLCASSSLARQGGGYTFGSGTRLTVV.

The chain's CDR3 is CASSSPMAHHNSPLHF. Written as DNA, the CDR3 is TGTGCCAGCAGTTCCCCGATGGCACACCATAATTCACCCCTCCACTTT. The gene calls are TRBV25-1 and TRBJ1-6; D call uncertain. Per the germline V gene, CDR1 is MGHDK and CDR2 is SYGVNS. CDR3 length: 16 amino acids. Deletions cut 5 bases from V and 5 bases from J, with 16 bases between.

Of note for this clone: The same CDR3 can be traced to other DNA sequences in this sample. This chain joins TRBV20-1 and TRBJ2-5; D call uncertain. This CDR3 spans 10 amino acids. Germline CDR1 is DFQATT and CDR2 is SNEGSKA (reference sequence). Trimming removed 3 bases at V and 5 bases at J, with 4 bases between. For the CDR3, the DNA is TGCAGTGCTAGCGAGGAGACCCAGTACTTC. It specifies CSASEETQYF.